Each of the 19 T cell receptor beta chains below was sequenced from the same sample in a study of cytomegalovirus exposure and HLA in healthy donors. PCR used 60 Vbeta primers and 13 Jbeta primers. This table comes from immunoSEQ multiplex PCR, and its TCRdb copy is limited to in-frame clones, with some not included. The sample lists around 120,000 clones, more than 65% occurring once. Specimen: PBMCs. The receptors were gathered from a man in his fifties in good health and CMV-seronegative.

This clone appeared a few times. The chain recombines TRBV19 with TRBJ1-1; D is ambiguous. The V gene's germline CDR1 is LNHDA and CDR2 SQIVND (reference sequence). V was shortened by 3 bases and J by 3 bases, with 17 bases between the two germline ends. The CDR3 consists of 16 residues. The DNA for the CDR3 is TGTGCCAGTAGTATGCCGAAGATCTCGCGGGACACTGAAGCTTTCTTT. Amino acid sequence: CASSMPKISRDTEAFF.

This clone was counted once. The V and J genes are TRBV29-1 and TRBJ2-5; the match to TRBD1 covers 7 bases. The J call is doubtful: the DNA matches TRBJ2-7 better. The germline V gene has CDR1 SQVTM and CDR2 ANQGSEA. This CDR3 has 14 residues. The chain's CDR3 is CSVDHGTDNYEQYF. CDR3 coding DNA: TGCAGCGTTGACCACGGGACAGATAACTACGAGCAGTACTTC.

V is TRBV5-6 and J is TRBJ2-2, with TRBD1 identical over 9 bases. This CDR3 spans 15 amino acids. The trim removed 4 bases at V and 4 bases at J, leaving 5 bases unmatched. Germline V lookup: CDR1 SGHDT, CDR2 YYEEEE. CDR3 loop: CASSTGGWSTGELFF. DNA of the CDR3: TGTGCCAGCAGCACAGGGGGCTGGAGCACCGGGGAGCTGTTTTTT.

The V gene is TRBV9, the J gene TRBJ1-2; 9 nucleotides match TRBD1. The CDR3 contains 14 residues. CDR1 is SGDLS and CDR2 is YYNGEE in the germline V gene. V lost 4 bases to trimming and J lost 4 bases; unmatched junction nucleotides: 5. This CDR3 is CASSRTGDTYGYTF. CDR3 coding DNA: TGTGCCAGCAGCCGGACAGGGGATACCTATGGCTACACCTTC. The whole variable domain, filled in from reference TRBV9 and TRBJ1-2, reads DSGVTQTPKHLITATGQRVTLRCSPRSGDLSVYWYQQSLDQGLQFLIQYYNGEERAKGNILERFSAQQFPDLHSELNLSSLELGDSALYFCASSRTGDTYGYTFGSGTRLTVV.

This chain uses TRBV7-9 with TRBJ1-3; TRBD1 might be the D (6 bases). Trimming took off 1 base at V and 0 bases at J, with 7 bases between the two ends. Germline assignment: CDR1 SEHNR and CDR2 FQNEAQ (reference sequence). The CDR3 extends over 15 amino acids. This CDR3 reads CASSLGRGSGNTIYF. CDR3 in DNA: TGTGCCAGCAGCTTAGGCAGGGGCTCTGGAAACACCATATATTTT.

The chain couples TRBV9 to TRBJ2-1; 8 nucleotides agree with TRBD1. The CDR3 spans 16 residues. Germline loops: CDR1 SGDLS, CDR2 YYNGEE. V was clipped by 4 bases and J by 5 bases; unmatched bases: 11. DNA of the CDR3: TGTGCCAGCAGCCCCGGACAGGGCCTCTTGGACAATGAGCAGTTCTTC. This encodes CASSPGQGLLDNEQFF.

The chain has TRBV10-3 and TRBJ2-7; 12 nucleotides line up with TRBD1. V lost 4 bases and J lost 4; bases outside the gene matches: 8. There are 16 residues in the CDR3. From germline, CDR1 is ENHRY and CDR2 SYGVKD. For the CDR3, the DNA is TGTGCCATCAGTGTTCCTCCGGGACAGGGGGCTTACGAGCAGTACTTC. Translating gives CAISVPPGQGAYEQYF.

This chain connects TRBV6-5 to TRBJ1-5, with D perhaps matching TRBD1 (5 bases). The CDR3 has 15 amino acids. Germline CDR1 and CDR2: MNHEY and SVGAGI. The V end lost 4 bases, the J end lost 4 bases, and 14 bases lay between the germline ends. Written as DNA, the CDR3 is TGTGCCAGCAGTTTTAGTCCCTCAGGGAATCAGCCCCAGCATTTT. It yields the protein CASSFSPSGNQPQHF.

The chain links TRBV15 to TRBJ1-2; TRBD1 aligns across 9 bases. Trimming removed 3 bases from V and 2 bases from J; junction bases left unmatched: 13. The CDR3 contains 18 residues. Germline values: CDR1 LNHNV, CDR2 YYDKDF (reference sequence). The CDR3 region has the DNA TGTGCCACCAGCAGGAAGAGGGGGGACAGGGTAGGAAACTATGGCTACACCTTC. Amino acid sequence: CATSRKRGDRVGNYGYTF.

This clone has just one count. The CDR3 protein is CASGLAGAYEQYF. In DNA, the CDR3 is TGTGCCAGTGGATTAGCGGGGGCCTACGAGCAGTACTTC. The rearrangement uses TRBV19 and TRBJ2-7; 9 positions agree with TRBD2. With V trimmed by 8 bases and J by 2 bases, 4 bases remained unmatched. The CDR3 is 13 amino acids. CDR1 LNHDA and CDR2 SQIVND come from the germline V gene (reference sequence). Full variable domain (missing parts from reference TRBV19 and TRBJ2-7): DGGITQSPKYLFRKEGQNVTLSCEQNLNHDAMYWYRQDPGQGLRLIYYSQIVNDFQKGDIAEGYSVSREKKESFPLTVTSAQKNPTAFYLCASGLAGAYEQYFGPGTRLTVT.

V is TRBV5-4 and J is TRBJ2-3, with 9 bases identical to TRBD1. This CDR3 has 15 residues. After removal of 3 bases from V and 10 bases from J, the junction contained 12 bases not matched to a gene. CDR1 SGHNT and CDR2 YYREEE come from the germline V gene (reference sequence). In DNA, the CDR3 is TGTGCCAGCAGCTGGGGTCGTGGGACAGGGAGGGCGCAGTATTTT. It yields the protein CASSWGRGTGRAQYF.

The CDR3 here is CASSFTGPGGGKETQYF. The CDR3 DNA reads as TGTGCCAGTAGTTTTACCGGGCCCGGGGGTGGAAAAGAGACCCAGTACTTC. The genes are TRBV19 and TRBJ2-5; TRBD2 might be the D (6 bases). CDR3 size: 17 residues. Looked up from germline, CDR1 is LNHDA and CDR2 is SQIVND (reference sequence). V gave up 5 bases and J gave up 3 bases, with 22 bases separating them. Full variable domain (outside the CDR3, taken from reference TRBV19 and TRBJ2-5): DGGITQSPKYLFRKEGQNVTLSCEQNLNHDAMYWYRQDPGQGLRLIYYSQIVNDFQKGDIAEGYSVSREKKESFPLTVTSAQKNPTAFYLCASSFTGPGGGKETQYFGPGTRLLVL.

A few counts support this clone. The chain has TRBV29-1 and TRBJ1-2; 9 bases match TRBD1. In germline, CDR1 is SQVTM, CDR2 ANQGSEA. CDR3 length: 15 residues. The V and J ends lost 6 bases and 0 bases, in that order; junction bases with no gene match: 8. Here the CDR3 DNA reads TGCAGCGTAGCCGGGACAGGGAGAGCTAACTATGGCTACACCTTC. Translation gives CSVAGTGRANYGYTF. The whole variable domain, remainder taken from reference TRBV29-1 and TRBJ1-2, is SAVISQKPSRDICQRGTSLTIQCQVDSQVTMMFWYRQQPGQSLTLIATANQGSEATYESGFVIDKFPISRPNLTFSTLTVSNMSPEDSSIYLCSVAGTGRANYGYTFGSGTRLTVV.

The chain uses TRBV5-6 and TRBJ2-2, with a weak D call TRBD2 (6 bases). This CDR3 spans 14 amino acids. Looked up from germline, CDR1 is SGHDT and CDR2 is YYEEEE. Trimming took 4 bases from V and 3 from J, leaving 10 bases between them. This CDR3 reads CASSTGLYTGELFF. The CDR3 region has the DNA TGTGCCAGCAGCACGGGACTTTACACCGGGGAGCTGTTTTTT.

Comment on this clone: One junction end disagrees with the germline gene, perhaps due to a read error. The V and J genes are TRBV7-7 and TRBJ2-5, with D unclear. From germline, CDR1 is SSHAT and CDR2 FNYEAQ (reference sequence). The CDR3 is made up of 13 amino acids. As DNA, the CDR3 is TGTGCTAGCAGCGTTAACAGTGGGGAGACCCAGTACTTC. Its protein is CASSVNSGETQYF.

In nucleotides, the CDR3 is TGTGCCAGCAGCTTAGGGGGTGGGGACAGAAGGAAGCTGTTTTTT. Amino acid sequence: CASSLGGGDRRKLFF. The rearrangement joins TRBV7-8 to TRBJ2-2, with TRBD1 matching 7 bases. The CDR3 contains 15 residues. Trimming cost V 1 base and J 12 bases; bases outside gene matches: 11. Germline V gene data show CDR1 as SGHVS and CDR2 as FQNEAQ.

This chain joins TRBV5-1 and TRBJ1-2; a possible D gene is TRBD1 (6 bases). The germline CDR1 and CDR2 sequences are SGHRS and YFSETQ. The CDR3 is 13 amino acids. The V gene lost 0 bases and the J gene lost 4 bases, with 7 bases spanning the gap. The CDR3 coding sequence is TGCGCCAGCAGCTTGGACAGGGCCTATGGCTACACCTTC. Its translation: CASSLDRAYGYTF.

For this clone: Other DNA sequences of this sample code for an identical CDR3. The chain is built from TRBV29-1 and TRBJ1-5, with 7 bases aligning to TRBD1. Trimming removed 6 bases from V and 2 bases from J; junction bases left unmatched: 1. The CDR3 covers 12 residues. Germline V CDR1 and CDR2: SQVTM, ANQGSEA. The CDR3 sequence: CSVGQGNQPQHF. In nucleotides, the CDR3 is TGCAGCGTAGGACAGGGCAATCAGCCCCAGCATTTT.

V is TRBV5-1 and J is TRBJ1-1, with D possibly being TRBD1 (6 bases). Trimming removed 4 bases at V and 4 bases at J, with 11 bases between. Germline V CDR1 and CDR2: SGHRS, YFSETQ. The CDR3 runs 13 residues. In nucleotides, the CDR3 is TGCGCCAGCAGCCCGGACAGCCGCACTGAAGCTTTCTTT. Its protein product is CASSPDSRTEAFF. Full variable domain (missing parts from reference TRBV5-1 and TRBJ1-1): KAGVTQTPRYLIKTRGQQVTLSCSPISGHRSVSWYQQTPGQGLQFLFEYFSETQRNKGNFPGRFSGRQFSNSRSEMNVSTLELGDSALYLCASSPDSRTEAFFGQGTRLTVV.